What follows are 22 T cell receptor beta chains derived from one specimen sequenced in a study of blood T cell repertoires in COVID-19. TCRdb keeps only in-frame clones here, not all; method: immunoSEQ multiplex PCR. The table has 94,000 or so clones, 75% to 85% seen once; the top ten hold more than 20%. Sequencing was carried out using peripheral blood. The receptors originated from a man aged 55 to 70 with acute or convalescent COVID-19.

The J gene is TRBJ1-4, the V gene TRBV7-2; 7 bases match TRBD1. V shed 2 bases, J shed 8 bases, and the junction held 8 bases outside the gene matches. The CDR3 runs 15 residues. Germline CDR1 SGHTA, CDR2 FQGNSA. CDR3 sequence (DNA): TGTGCCAGCAGCTTAACAGGGGACAGTAGGGAAAAACTGTTTTTT. It yields the protein CASSLTGDSREKLFF.

This clone was detected once. V gene TRBV5-1 combines with J gene TRBJ1-1, with 7 bases lining up with TRBD1. Germline V gene sequence: CDR1 SGHRS, CDR2 YFSETQ. The trim removed 5 bases at V and 5 bases at J, leaving 18 bases unmatched. The length of the CDR3 is 17 residues. The CDR3: CASRLEVGGLTRTEAFF. DNA of the CDR3: TGCGCCAGCAGACTGGAGGTAGGGGGCTTGACGAGAACTGAAGCTTTCTTT.

The chain uses TRBV5-1 and TRBJ1-2; 8 bases fit TRBD1. With 4 bases clipped from V and 7 bases from J, the junction kept 3 bases outside the gene matches. Per the germline V gene, CDR1 is SGHRS and CDR2 is YFSETQ. The CDR3 totals 12 residues. The CDR3 DNA is TGCGCCAGCAGCGAGGACAGGGCTGGCTACACCTTC. This gives the protein CASSEDRAGYTF.

This clone was counted a few times. The chain has TRBV5-4 and TRBJ2-7, with 11 bases identical to TRBD2. The V and J ends lost 3 bases and 2 bases, in that order; junction bases with no gene match: 7. This CDR3 spans 16 amino acids. The V gene's germline CDR1 is SGHNT and CDR2 YYREEE (reference sequence). The CDR3 sequence: CASSSKTSGETYEQYF. The DNA for the CDR3 is TGTGCCAGCAGCTCCAAGACTAGCGGGGAAACCTACGAGCAGTACTTC.

The V call is TRBV7-2, the J call TRBJ1-2, with 7 positions matching TRBD1. Germline CDR1 reads SGHTA; CDR2 reads FQGNSA. V lost 5 bases and J lost 3; bases outside the gene matches: 15. This CDR3 region has 17 residues. The CDR3 loop reads CASSASREGGSYYGYTF. DNA of the CDR3: TGTGCCAGCAGCGCGTCCCGGGAAGGGGGCTCATACTATGGCTACACCTTC.

This chain uses TRBV6-6 with TRBJ1-2; TRBD1 matches 8 bases. Germline V gives CDR1 MNHNY, CDR2 SVGAGI (reference sequence). The CDR3 extends over 15 amino acids. Trimming removed 6 bases from V and 2 bases from J; junction bases left unmatched: 8. The CDR3 here is CASRRPQGVNYGYTF. In DNA, the CDR3 is TGTGCCAGCAGGCGTCCACAGGGGGTCAACTATGGCTACACCTTC.

This chain uses TRBV2 with TRBJ2-3; D not certain. The CDR3 has 17 amino acids. The germline CDR1 and CDR2 sequences are SNHLY and FYNNEI. V was clipped by 5 bases and J by 0 bases, with 18 bases between them. The CDR3 bases are TGTGCCAGCAGTAAGCTATCAGGTCAAACTAGCACAGATACGCAGTATTTT. Protein: CASSKLSGQTSTDTQYF.

The chain is built from TRBV3-1 (or the pseudogene TRBV3-2) and TRBJ2-1; 11 positions agree with TRBD2. The CDR3 sequence is 17 residues long. Trimming cost V 1 base and J 4 bases; bases outside gene matches: 6. Per germline, CDR1 LGHDT and CDR2 YNNKEL (reference sequence). The CDR3: CASSQGTSGGLYNEQFF. CDR3 DNA: TGTGCCAGCAGCCAAGGTACTAGCGGGGGACTTTACAATGAGCAGTTCTTC.

This sequence joins TRBV30 and TRBJ2-3, with D maybe TRBD2 (6 bases). The CDR3 is made up of 15 amino acids. Per germline, CDR1 GTSNPN and CDR2 SVGIG (reference sequence). Trimming took 0 bases from V and 2 from J, leaving 12 bases between them. CDR3: CAWSVGGALTDTQYF. The CDR3 coding sequence is TGTGCCTGGAGTGTAGGCGGGGCCCTCACAGATACGCAGTATTTT.

This clone was seen once. It is unclear where the CDR3 begins or ends on the DNA, so no DNA is shown, and the CDR3 is as TCRdb lists it. This chain connects TRBV21-1 to TRBJ2-3; the table assigns TRBD1, which was not confirmed against the DNA. TRBV21-1 is flagged as a pseudogene. The CDR3 length is 22 residues, termini included. The CDR3 loop reads CASRFTDTQYFGPGTRLTVLYF.

The J gene is TRBJ1-5, the V gene TRBV7-8, with D unresolved. The V end was cut by 0 bases, the J end by 3 bases, with 9 bases between. Per germline, CDR1 SGHVS and CDR2 FQNEAQ. The CDR3 runs to 15 residues. CDR3 residues: CASSLARQLNQPQHF. CDR3 coding DNA: TGTGCCAGCAGCTTAGCGCGGCAGCTCAATCAGCCCCAGCATTTT.

The genes are TRBV11-3 and TRBJ1-6; D ambiguous. Trimming pared 6 bases from V and 0 bases from J, leaving 12 bases between. This CDR3 has 16 residues. In germline, CDR1 is SGHNT, CDR2 YENEEA. The CDR3 spells CASRRGRSSYNSPLHF. In DNA form, the CDR3 reads TGTGCCAGCAGGCGTGGGAGGAGCTCCTATAATTCACCCCTCCACTTT.

The chain employs TRBV28 and TRBJ1-5; perhaps TRBD1 as D (5 bases). The CDR3 is 14 residues long. Trimming removed 5 bases from V and 3 bases from J, with 11 bases in between. CDR1 and CDR2 (germline): MDHEN, SYDVKM. DNA for the CDR3: TGTGCCAGCAGTCTATCGGACATCAATCAGCCCCAGCATTTT. Amino acid sequence: CASSLSDINQPQHF.

The chain uses TRBV7-9 and TRBJ1-5; 7 bases match TRBD1. There are 17 residues in the CDR3. Trimming cost V 3 bases and J 5 bases; bases outside gene matches: 13. Germline V gene data show CDR1 as SEHNR and CDR2 as FQNEAQ (reference sequence). CDR3 loop: CASSLSRRQGGDQPQHF. CDR3 nucleotides: TGTGCCAGCAGCTTGAGTCGGAGACAGGGCGGAGATCAGCCCCAGCATTTT. The variable domain in full, completed from reference TRBV7-9 and TRBJ1-5, reads DTGVSQNPRHKITKRGQNVTFRCDPISEHNRLYWYRQTLGQGPEFLTYFQNEAQLEKSRLLSDRFSAERPKGSFSTLEIQRTEQGDSAMYLCASSLSRRQGGDQPQHFGDGTRLSIL.

This chain links TRBV5-1 with TRBJ2-1; the match to TRBD2 covers 11 bases. Germline loops: CDR1 SGHRS, CDR2 YFSETQ. The CDR3 extends over 14 amino acids. With 5 bases clipped from V and 4 bases from J, the junction kept 2 bases outside the gene matches. The CDR3 DNA is TGCGCCAGCAGGAGACTAGCGGGGTACAATGAGCAGTTCTTC. Its translation is CASRRLAGYNEQFF.

The J gene is TRBJ2-7, the V gene TRBV30; weak D call: TRBD1 (6 bases). CDR1 and CDR2 (germline): GTSNPN, SVGIG (reference sequence). This CDR3 has 12 residues. V lost 1 base, J lost 3 bases, and 7 bases lay in between. CDR3 in DNA: TGTGCCTGGAGTGGAGGGGGCTACGAGCAGTACTTC. Its protein is CAWSGGGYEQYF. The full variable domain, in which reference TRBV30 and TRBJ2-7 provide the parts outside the CDR3, is SQTIHQWPATLVQPVGSPLSLECTVEGTSNPNLYWYRQAAGRGLQLLFYSVGIGQISSEVPQNLSASRPQDRQFILSSKKLLLSDSGFYLCAWSGGGYEQYFGPGTRLTVT.

This chain connects TRBV6-5 to TRBJ2-5, with D perhaps TRBD2 (6 bases). Per germline, CDR1 MNHEY and CDR2 SVGAGI. Trimming left V 3 bases short and J 4 bases short, with 9 bases between. The CDR3 spans 13 residues. DNA of the CDR3: TGTGCCAGCAGTTATGGGGGGTCAGAGACCCAGTACTTC. Protein: CASSYGGSETQYF.

The chain employs TRBV15 and TRBJ2-2; D remains unclear. Trimming took 7 bases from V and 1 from J, leaving 7 bases between them. The CDR3 length is 13 residues. Germline values: CDR1 LNHNV, CDR2 YYDKDF (reference sequence). The CDR3: CATIEMNTGELFF. CDR3 coding DNA: TGTGCCACCATCGAGATGAACACCGGGGAGCTGTTTTTT.

The chain links TRBV24-1 to TRBJ1-5; unclear D gene. V lost 6 bases, J lost 4 bases, and 9 bases lay in between. The CDR3 runs 13 residues. Germline V CDR1 and CDR2: KGHDR, SFDVKD. This CDR3 is CATSRSGNQPQHF. CDR3 nucleotide sequence: TGTGCCACCAGTAGGAGTGGGAATCAGCCCCAGCATTTT.

The chain couples TRBV28 to TRBJ1-1, with TRBD1 matching over 10 bases. This CDR3 comprises 15 residues. CDR1 and CDR2 from the germline V gene are MDHEN and SYDVKM. V lost 5 bases, J lost 6 bases, and 9 bases stayed unmatched. In DNA, the CDR3 is TGTGCCAGCAGTGACGGGACAGGGGCGATACCTGAAGCTTTCTTT. This encodes CASSDGTGAIPEAFF. The entire variable domain, with the rest obtained from reference TRBV28 and TRBJ1-1, is as follows: DVKVTQSSRYLVKRTGEKVFLECVQDMDHENMFWYRQDPGLGLRLIYFSYDVKMKEKGDIPEGYSVSREKKERFSLILESASTNQTSMYLCASSDGTGAIPEAFFGQGTRLTVV.

Note on this clone: Sequence at one end of the junction differs from germline and may be a read error. J is TRBJ2-1 and V is TRBV19; 8 nucleotides agree with TRBD1. The germline V gene encodes CDR1 LNHDA and CDR2 SQIVND (reference sequence). The CDR3 is 14 amino acids. The CDR3 coding sequence is TGTGCCAGTAGTGGCCGGGACAGGTACAGTGAGCAGTTCTTC. Protein: CASSGRDRYSEQFF.

V gene TRBV6-5 combines with J gene TRBJ1-3; 10 nucleotides line up with TRBD1. CDR3 length: 14 residues. Unmatched junction bases numbered 4, after V lost 3 bases and J lost 8 bases. The germline CDR1 and CDR2 sequences are MNHEY and SVGAGI. The CDR3 coding sequence is TGTGCCAGCAGTTATGACAGGGGGCTTGACACCATATATTTT. It codes for CASSYDRGLDTIYF.